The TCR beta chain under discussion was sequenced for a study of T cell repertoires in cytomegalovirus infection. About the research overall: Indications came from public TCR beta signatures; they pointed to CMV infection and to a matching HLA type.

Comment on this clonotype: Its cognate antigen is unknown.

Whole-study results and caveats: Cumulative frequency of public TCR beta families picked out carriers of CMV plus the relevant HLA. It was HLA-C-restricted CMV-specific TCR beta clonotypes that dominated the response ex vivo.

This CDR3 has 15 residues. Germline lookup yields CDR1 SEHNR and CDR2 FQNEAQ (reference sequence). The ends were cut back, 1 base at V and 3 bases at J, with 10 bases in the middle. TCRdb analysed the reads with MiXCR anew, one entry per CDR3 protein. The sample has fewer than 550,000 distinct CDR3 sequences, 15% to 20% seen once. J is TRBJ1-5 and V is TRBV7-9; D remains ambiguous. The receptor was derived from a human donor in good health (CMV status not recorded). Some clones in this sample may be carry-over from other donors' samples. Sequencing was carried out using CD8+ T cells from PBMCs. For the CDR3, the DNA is TGTGCCAGCAGCTTAGATTATGGCCTCAATCAGCCCCAGCATTTT. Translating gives CASSLDYGLNQPQHF.